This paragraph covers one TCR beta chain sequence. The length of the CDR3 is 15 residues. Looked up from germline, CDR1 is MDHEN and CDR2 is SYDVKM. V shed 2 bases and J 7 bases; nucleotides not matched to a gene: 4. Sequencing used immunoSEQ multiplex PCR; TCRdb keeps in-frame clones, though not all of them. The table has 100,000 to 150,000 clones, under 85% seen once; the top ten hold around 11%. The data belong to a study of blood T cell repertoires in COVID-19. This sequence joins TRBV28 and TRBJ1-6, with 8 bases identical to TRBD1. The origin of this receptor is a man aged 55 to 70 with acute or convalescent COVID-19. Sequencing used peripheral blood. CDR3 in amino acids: CASSLGDRSNSPLHF. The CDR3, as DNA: TGTGCCAGCAGTTTAGGGGACAGGAGCAATTCACCCCTCCACTTT.